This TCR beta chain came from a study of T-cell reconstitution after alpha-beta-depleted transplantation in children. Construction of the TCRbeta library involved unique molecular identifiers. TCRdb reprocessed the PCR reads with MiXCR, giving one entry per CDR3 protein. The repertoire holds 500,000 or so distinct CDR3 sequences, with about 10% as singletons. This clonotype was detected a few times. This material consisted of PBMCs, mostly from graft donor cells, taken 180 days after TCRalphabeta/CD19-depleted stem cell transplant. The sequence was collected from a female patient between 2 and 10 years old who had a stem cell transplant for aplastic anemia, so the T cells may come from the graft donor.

The CDR3 spells CATSQSDRTTNEKLFF. The CDR3 nucleotides are TGTGCCACCAGCCAAAGCGACAGAACAACTAATGAAAAACTGTTTTTT. V gene TRBV15 combines with J gene TRBJ1-4, with D perhaps TRBD1 (5 bases). Trimming removed 5 bases at V and 0 bases at J, with 13 bases between. The CDR3 has 16 residues. The germline V gene encodes CDR1 LNHNV and CDR2 YYDKDF (reference sequence).